The 18 T cell receptor beta chains given below trace back to one sample, sequenced in a study of blood T cell repertoires in COVID-19. Method: immunoSEQ multiplex PCR; TCRdb's copy keeps in-frame clones and lacks some. The sample records around 140,000 clones, 81% being singletons. The sequenced sample consisted of peripheral blood. The receptors shown here come from a human donor in a cohort sampled during active COVID-19.

The chain combines TRBV5-1 with TRBJ2-7; no clear D. The ends were cut back, 4 bases at V and 6 bases at J, with 14 bases in the middle. CDR1 and CDR2 (germline): SGHRS, YFSETQ. This CDR3 is 13 amino acids long. The CDR3 DNA is TGCGCCAGCAGCGGTGCGCCGTTGAGCGAGCAGTACTTC. Its translation is CASSGAPLSEQYF.

The CDR3 coding sequence is TGTGCCAGCAGCGTTACAGGGTTTTTGGACACTGAAGCTTTCTTT. Its translation is CASSVTGFLDTEAFF. This chain uses TRBV13 with TRBJ1-1; tentatively, D is TRBD1 (6 bases). Germline CDR1 and CDR2: PRHDT and FYEKMQ (reference sequence). The CDR3 has 15 residues. V was trimmed by 5 bases and J by 3 bases, leaving 16 bases between them.

In regard to this clone: Other DNA sequences from this sample encode an identical CDR3 as well. The chain carries TRBV5-1 and TRBJ2-7; 9 nucleotides align to TRBD1. Losses at the gene ends were 8 bases for V and 5 bases for J; bases not matched to a gene: 8. The germline V gene has CDR1 SGHRS and CDR2 YFSETQ. The CDR3 sequence is 13 residues long. The DNA of the CDR3 is TGCGCCAGTTCGACAGGGGGGTGGGACGAGCAGTACTTC. This encodes CASSTGGWDEQYF.

V is TRBV6-2 or TRBV6-3 and J is TRBJ2-7; tentative D call: TRBD1 (5 bases). The CDR3 has 16 amino acids. The V and J ends lost 0 bases and 2 bases respectively, with 14 bases between them. Per the germline V gene, CDR1 is MNHEY and CDR2 is SVGEGT. CDR3 in amino acids: CASSYSAGKGTYEQYF. CDR3 sequence (DNA): TGTGCCAGCAGTTACTCCGCAGGGAAGGGAACCTACGAGCAGTACTTC.

The chain recombines TRBV6-5 with TRBJ1-2; 7 bases are a match to TRBD1. The trim removed 4 bases at V and 1 base at J, leaving 3 bases unmatched. CDR1 MNHEY and CDR2 SVGAGI come from the germline V gene. There are 14 residues in the CDR3. The CDR3 bases are TGTGCCAGCAGTTCTTACAGGGGTAACTATGGCTACACCTTC. It codes for CASSSYRGNYGYTF.

Only a few counts were recorded for this clone. The V and J genes are TRBV9 and TRBJ2-5; 8 bases agree with TRBD1. Germline assignment: CDR1 SGDLS and CDR2 YYNGEE. This CDR3 is built from 19 residues. V trimming: 0 bases; J trimming: 5 bases; junction bases outside the gene matches: 18. CDR3 nucleotide sequence: TGTGCCAGCAGCGTAGAAGGAGTGGGGGTTGGGACAGGCAGGGAGACCCAGTACTTC. Its protein product is CASSVEGVGVGTGRETQYF.

This chain links TRBV19 with TRBJ1-5; D is possibly TRBD1 (6 bases). The CDR3 totals 19 residues. Deletions cut 3 bases from V and 1 base from J, with 22 bases between. Germline V gives CDR1 LNHDA, CDR2 SQIVND (reference sequence). The CDR3 is CASSMGTSRGGESNQPQHF. Here the CDR3 DNA reads TGTGCCAGTAGTATGGGAACCTCCAGAGGGGGGGAAAGCAATCAGCCCCAGCATTTT.

This chain links TRBV2 with TRBJ2-5; no definite D call. V lost 5 bases and J 2 bases, leaving 12 bases between the germline ends. The CDR3 covers 14 residues. Looked up from germline, CDR1 is SNHLY and CDR2 is FYNNEI. CDR3 protein: CASSRSAAQETQYF. CDR3 DNA sequence: TGTGCCAGCAGTAGGTCCGCGGCGCAAGAGACCCAGTACTTC.

The chain employs TRBV28 and TRBJ2-1; 8 nucleotides line up with TRBD2. Germline CDR1 reads MDHEN; CDR2 reads SYDVKM. V lost 7 bases and J lost 2; bases outside the gene matches: 4. CDR3 size: 14 residues. The CDR3 region is CASNDGRAYNEQFF. CDR3 bases: TGTGCCAGCAACGACGGGAGGGCCTACAATGAGCAGTTCTTC.

In its sample, this clone was seen once. This chain links TRBV14 with TRBJ2-7; maybe TRBD1 (6 bases). The V and J ends lost 0 bases and 2 bases respectively, with 8 bases between them. This CDR3 is built from 14 residues. Germline values: CDR1 SGHDN, CDR2 FVKESK. The CDR3 protein is CASSQDRDTYEQYF. The CDR3 nucleotides are TGTGCCAGCAGCCAAGACAGGGACACCTACGAGCAGTACTTC.

The chain links TRBV4-2 to TRBJ2-7; D remains ambiguous. V lost 0 bases and J lost 7, with 16 bases in between. The CDR3 contains 15 residues. Per the germline V gene, CDR1 is LGHNA and CDR2 is YNFKEQ. The CDR3 loop is CASSQDINSLWEQYF. The CDR3 DNA sequence: TGTGCCAGCAGCCAAGATATAAACTCCTTATGGGAGCAGTACTTC.

This chain links TRBV4-2 with TRBJ1-2; 8 bases fit TRBD1. Germline CDR1 LGHNA, CDR2 YNFKEQ. This CDR3 is built from 15 residues. V lost 1 base and J lost 6; bases outside the gene matches: 7. The DNA of the CDR3 is TGTGCCAGCAGCCAAGTTCACCGACAGGGGAATGGCTACACCTTC. It is translated as CASSQVHRQGNGYTF.

This sequence joins TRBV7-2 and TRBJ1-2; D perhaps matches TRBD1 (6 bases). Trimming took off 6 bases at V and 4 bases at J, with 12 bases between the two ends. Looked up from germline, CDR1 is SGHTA and CDR2 is FQGNSA. The CDR3 has 13 amino acids. As DNA, the CDR3 is TGTGCCAGCAGGACATCGACAGGCTATGGCTACACCTTC. Translation: CASRTSTGYGYTF.

The genes are TRBV6-6 and TRBJ1-3; 7 bases are shared with TRBD1. CDR1 and CDR2 from the germline V gene are MNHNY and SVGAGI (reference sequence). The CDR3 covers 16 residues. Losses at the gene ends were 5 bases for V and 5 bases for J; bases not matched to a gene: 12. CDR3 DNA: TGTGCCAGCAGTGCCTCTGGACAGGCTGCAAGAAACACCATATATTTT. It specifies CASSASGQAARNTIYF.

The gene calls are TRBV28 and TRBJ1-2; 8 nucleotides align to TRBD1. The CDR3 runs to 15 residues. Per the germline V gene, CDR1 is MDHEN and CDR2 is SYDVKM. V shed 6 bases, J shed 4 bases, and the junction held 10 bases outside the gene matches. The CDR3 protein is CASSSSRGLFYGYTF. DNA of the CDR3: TGTGCCAGCAGCTCATCCAGGGGGCTATTCTATGGCTACACCTTC.

V gene TRBV4-1 combines with J gene TRBJ2-1; weak D call: TRBD1 (6 bases). This CDR3 spans 14 amino acids. Germline values: CDR1 MGHRA, CDR2 YSYEKL. With 1 base removed from V and 5 bases from J, the gap between germline ends came to 9 bases. CDR3: CASSQVGGDNEQFF. The CDR3 coding sequence is TGCGCCAGCAGCCAAGTAGGGGGAGACAATGAGCAGTTCTTC.

This clone was counted only a few times. This rearrangement joins TRBV4-3 to TRBJ2-7, with TRBD1 matching over 7 bases. Germline V lookup: CDR1 LGHNA, CDR2 YSLEER. Unmatched junction bases numbered 6, after V lost 4 bases and J lost 0 bases. This CDR3 is built from 15 residues. The CDR3 loop is CASSRNRDSSYEQYF. CDR3 DNA: TGCGCCAGCAGCCGCAACCGGGACAGCTCCTACGAGCAGTACTTC.

This clone was recorded once. J is TRBJ2-7 and V is TRBV28; 7 bases map to TRBD1. The CDR3 consists of 14 residues. V shed 6 bases, J shed 2 bases, and the junction held 7 bases outside the gene matches. Germline lookup yields CDR1 MDHEN and CDR2 SYDVKM. CDR3 residues: CASRTGTATYEQYF. The CDR3 DNA is TGTGCCAGCAGGACCGGGACAGCCACCTACGAGCAGTACTTC.